This T cell receptor beta chain was captured by sequencing in a study of blood T cells in healthy people across ages. General study results and limits: No one knew whether donors had CMV, which possibly confounded expanded clonotype changes. Because sorting was not performed, PBMCs prevented conclusive naive versus antigen-experienced comparison.

Through a sample-barcoded 5' primer and a J-beta primer mix, a second PCR was run for 7 to 11 cycles. TCRdb called the 5' RACE reads again in MiXCR, with one record for every CDR3 protein. The data hold 750,000 to 950,000 distinct CDR3 sequences, with 25% to 30% observed a single time. The V gene end was trimmed by 6 bases and the J gene end by 1 base; junction bases not matched to a gene: 10. This CDR3 is 16 amino acids long. Germline CDR1 and CDR2: MNHEY and SMNVEV (reference sequence). This clonotype was observed a few times. Antigen specificity is unknown. These records were also assigned to another study, of T cells of mothers and their children. That study adds: Overlap in related mother-child pairs always slightly exceeded unrelated pairs, never significantly.

The sequence was collected from a woman aged 40 to 55 in good health. The chain carries TRBV27 and TRBJ2-7; 9 nucleotides match TRBD1. The source material was blood. The CDR3 loop reads CASSPWGTGRSYEQYF. In nucleotides, the CDR3 is TGTGCCAGCAGCCCCTGGGGGACAGGGCGGTCCTACGAGCAGTACTTC.